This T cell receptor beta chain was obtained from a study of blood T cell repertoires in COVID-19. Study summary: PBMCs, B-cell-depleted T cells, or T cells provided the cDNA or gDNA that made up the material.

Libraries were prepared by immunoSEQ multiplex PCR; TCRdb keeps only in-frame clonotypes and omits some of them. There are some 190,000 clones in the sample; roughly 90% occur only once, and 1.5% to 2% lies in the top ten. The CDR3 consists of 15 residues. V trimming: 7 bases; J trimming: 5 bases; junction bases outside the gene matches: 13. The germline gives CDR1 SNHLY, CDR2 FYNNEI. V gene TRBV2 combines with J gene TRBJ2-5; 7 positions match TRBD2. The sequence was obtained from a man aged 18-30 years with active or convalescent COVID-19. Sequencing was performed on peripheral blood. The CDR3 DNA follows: TGTGCCAGCATTGAGACGGGGGGACCCTGGGAGACCCAGTACTTC. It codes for CASIETGGPWETQYF.